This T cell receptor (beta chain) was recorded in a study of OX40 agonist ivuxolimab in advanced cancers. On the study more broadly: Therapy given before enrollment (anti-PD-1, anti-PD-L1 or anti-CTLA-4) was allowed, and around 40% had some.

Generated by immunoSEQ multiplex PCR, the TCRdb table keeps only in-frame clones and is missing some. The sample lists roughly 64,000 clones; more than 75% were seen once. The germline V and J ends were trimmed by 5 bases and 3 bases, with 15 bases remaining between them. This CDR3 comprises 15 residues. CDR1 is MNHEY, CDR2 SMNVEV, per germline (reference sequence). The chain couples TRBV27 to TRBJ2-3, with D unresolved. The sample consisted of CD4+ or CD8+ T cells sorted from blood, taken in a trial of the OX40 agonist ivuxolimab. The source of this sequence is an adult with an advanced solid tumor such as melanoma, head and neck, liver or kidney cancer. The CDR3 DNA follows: TGTGCCAGCAGTAAGGGCCGGTTAAGGACAGATACGCAGTATTTT. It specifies CASSKGRLRTDTQYF.